Sequencing of this T cell receptor beta chain was carried out in a study of cytomegalovirus exposure and HLA in healthy donors. Trimming removed 7 bases at V and 9 bases at J, with 19 bases between. Germline CDR1 WSHSY, CDR2 SAAADI. The CDR3 contains 14 residues. Vbeta (60) and Jbeta (13) primers were used in the PCR. Produced via immunoSEQ multiplex PCR; TCRdb's table is partial and in-frame only. The table records about 180,000 clones, approximately 83% of them present only once. Specimen: PBMCs. The rearrangement joins TRBV10-2 to TRBJ2-1, with a weak D call TRBD1 (6 bases). The receptor comes from a boy younger than 10 in good health and CMV-seronegative. CDR3 nucleotide sequence: TGCGCCAGCACCCTGCAGGGGAAAAATAGTGAGCAGTTCTTC. Translated: CASTLQGKNSEQFF.